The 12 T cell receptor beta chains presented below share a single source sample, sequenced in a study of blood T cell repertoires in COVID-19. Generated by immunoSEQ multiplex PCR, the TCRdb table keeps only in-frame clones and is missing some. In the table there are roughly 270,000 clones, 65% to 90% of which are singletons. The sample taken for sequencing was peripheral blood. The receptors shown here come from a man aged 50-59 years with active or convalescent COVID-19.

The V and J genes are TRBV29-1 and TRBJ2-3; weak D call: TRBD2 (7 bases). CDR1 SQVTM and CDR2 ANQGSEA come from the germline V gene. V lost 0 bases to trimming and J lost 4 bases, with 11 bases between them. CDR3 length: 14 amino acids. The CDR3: CSVEEGGRADTQYF. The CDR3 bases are TGCAGCGTTGAAGAGGGGGGGCGGGCAGATACGCAGTATTTT.

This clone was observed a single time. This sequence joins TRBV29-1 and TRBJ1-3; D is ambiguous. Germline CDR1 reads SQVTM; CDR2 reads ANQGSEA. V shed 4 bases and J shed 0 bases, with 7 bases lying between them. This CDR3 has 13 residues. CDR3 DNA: TGCAGCGTTGCACTACTCTCTGGAAACACCATATATTTT. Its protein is CSVALLSGNTIYF. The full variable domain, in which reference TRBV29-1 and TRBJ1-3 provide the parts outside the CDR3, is SAVISQKPSRDICQRGTSLTIQCQVDSQVTMMFWYRQQPGQSLTLIATANQGSEATYESGFVIDKFPISRPNLTFSTLTVSNMSPEDSSIYLCSVALLSGNTIYFGEGSWLTVV.

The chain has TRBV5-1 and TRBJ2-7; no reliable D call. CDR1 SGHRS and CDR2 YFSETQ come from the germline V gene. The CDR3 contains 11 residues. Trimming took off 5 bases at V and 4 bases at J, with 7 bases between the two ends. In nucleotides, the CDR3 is TGCGCCAGCAGTTCACTATACGAGCAGTACTTC. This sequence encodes CASSSLYEQYF. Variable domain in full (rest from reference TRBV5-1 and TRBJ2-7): KAGVTQTPRYLIKTRGQQVTLSCSPISGHRSVSWYQQTPGQGLQFLFEYFSETQRNKGNFPGRFSGRQFSNSRSEMNVSTLELGDSALYLCASSSLYEQYFGPGTRLTVT.

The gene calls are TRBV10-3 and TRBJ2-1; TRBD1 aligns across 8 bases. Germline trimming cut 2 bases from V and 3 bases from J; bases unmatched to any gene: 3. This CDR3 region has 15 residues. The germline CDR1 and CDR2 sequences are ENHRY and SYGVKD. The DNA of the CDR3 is TGTGCCATCAGTGAGGGACAGGGCAACTACAATGAGCAGTTCTTC. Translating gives CAISEGQGNYNEQFF.

In DNA, the CDR3 is TGTGCCAGCCTAAGCGACAGGCACACGAACACCGGGGAGCTGTTTTTT. Its protein product is CASLSDRHTNTGELFF. The rearrangement links TRBV3-1 (or the pseudogene TRBV3-2) to TRBJ2-2; D may be TRBD1 (6 bases). Germline V gene sequence: CDR1 LGHDT, CDR2 YNNKEL (reference sequence). The CDR3 covers 16 residues. Trimming shortened V by 8 bases and J by 0 bases, and 16 bases separated the two germline ends.

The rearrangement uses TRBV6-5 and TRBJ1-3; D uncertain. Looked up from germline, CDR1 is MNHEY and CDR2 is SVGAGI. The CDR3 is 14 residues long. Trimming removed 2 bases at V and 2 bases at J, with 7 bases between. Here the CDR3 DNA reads TGTGCCAGCAGTTACGGCAATCCTGGAAACACCATATATTTT. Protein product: CASSYGNPGNTIYF.

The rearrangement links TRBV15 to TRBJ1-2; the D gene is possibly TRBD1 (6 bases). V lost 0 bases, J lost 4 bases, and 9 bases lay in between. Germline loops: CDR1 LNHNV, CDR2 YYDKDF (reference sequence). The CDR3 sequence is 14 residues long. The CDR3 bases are TGTGCCACCAGCAGAGAAGGCAGGGGCTATGGCTACACCTTC. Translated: CATSREGRGYGYTF.

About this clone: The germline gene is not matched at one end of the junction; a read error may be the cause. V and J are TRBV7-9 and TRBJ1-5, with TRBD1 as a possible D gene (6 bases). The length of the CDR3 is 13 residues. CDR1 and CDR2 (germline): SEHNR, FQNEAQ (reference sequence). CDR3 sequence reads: CASSPLDSRTVNF. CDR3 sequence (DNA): TGTGCCAGCAGCCCGCTCGACTCTCGGACAGTAAATTTT.

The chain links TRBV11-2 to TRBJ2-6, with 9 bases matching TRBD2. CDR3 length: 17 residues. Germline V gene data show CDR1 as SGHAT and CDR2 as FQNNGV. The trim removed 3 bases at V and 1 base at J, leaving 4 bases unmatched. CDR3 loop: CASSFRREGSGANVLTF. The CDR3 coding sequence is TGTGCCAGCAGCTTCCGGCGGGAGGGGTCTGGGGCCAACGTCCTGACTTTC. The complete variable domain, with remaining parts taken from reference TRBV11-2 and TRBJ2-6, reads EAGVAQSPRYKIIEKRQSVAFWCNPISGHATLYWYQQILGQGPKLLIQFQNNGVVDDSQLPKDRFSAERLKGVDSTLKIQPAKLEDSAVYLCASSFRREGSGANVLTFGAGSRLTVL.

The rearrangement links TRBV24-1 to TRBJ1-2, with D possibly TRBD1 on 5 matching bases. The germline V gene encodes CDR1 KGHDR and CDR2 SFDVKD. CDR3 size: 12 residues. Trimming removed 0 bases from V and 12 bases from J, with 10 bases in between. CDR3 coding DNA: TGTGCCACCAGTGATTTGGCAGGGCGCCACACCTTC. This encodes CATSDLAGRHTF.

CDR3 amino acids: CASGYRGGSPLHF. The CDR3 DNA reads TGTGCCAGCGGCTACAGGGGGGGGTCACCCCTCCACTTT. The V and J genes are TRBV28 and TRBJ1-6, with 8 bases matching TRBD1. V lost 8 bases to trimming and J lost 10 bases; unmatched junction nucleotides: 7. The CDR3 is 13 residues long. Germline CDR1 MDHEN, CDR2 SYDVKM.

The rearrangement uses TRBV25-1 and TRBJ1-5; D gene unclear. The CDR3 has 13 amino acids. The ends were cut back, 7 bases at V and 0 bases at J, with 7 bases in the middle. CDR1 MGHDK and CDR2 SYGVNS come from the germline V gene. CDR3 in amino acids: CASTVYSNQPQHF. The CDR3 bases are TGTGCCAGCACCGTCTATAGCAATCAGCCCCAGCATTTT.